This T cell receptor (beta chain) was retrieved from a study of blood T cell repertoires in COVID-19. Measured with immunoSEQ multiplex PCR; TCRdb has only the in-frame clones, and not every one. The sample carries 300,000 to 350,000 clones, approximately 86% recorded once. V dropped 4 bases and J dropped 5 bases, with 16 bases sitting between them. In germline, CDR1 is SGHVS, CDR2 FNYEAQ. CDR3 length equals 15 residues. The origin of this receptor is a woman aged 40 to 55 with acute COVID-19. The genes are TRBV7-6 and TRBJ2-3; TRBD2 might be the D (6 bases). The sample consisted of PBMCs or T cells enriched from blood (not recorded which). The CDR3 spells CASSSEGGGIDTQYF. In DNA, the CDR3 is TGTGCCAGCAGCTCCGAAGGAGGCGGGATAGATACGCAGTATTTT.